Sequencing of this T cell receptor beta chain was carried out in a study of blood T cell repertoires in COVID-19. Per the original data handling: From reference gene primer amplification, estimates of nucleated cell counts were derived. Using immunoSEQ multiplex PCR, the repertoire was profiled, and TCRdb retains in-frame clones only, with some absent. The DNA was the basis for D and trimming; V, J and clone size are from that table. The sample consists of around 200,000 clones, approximately 86% of them appearing once. This clone was picked up one time. Participants were placed into cohorts based on the clinical history they reported. Contact with a PCR-confirmed or clinician-diagnosed COVID-19 case occurred within 2 weeks of entry. Germline CDR1 and CDR2: SGHRS and YFSETQ. Trimming shortened V by 5 bases and J by 4 bases, and 10 bases separated the two germline ends. The CDR3 spans 12 residues.

The chain is built from TRBV5-1 and TRBJ2-7, with a tentative D call TRBD1 (6 bases). The clonotype comes from a woman aged 25 to 39 who had been exposed to COVID-19. Sequences were obtained from PBMCs or T cells enriched from blood (not recorded which). For the CDR3, the DNA is TGCGCCAGCAGGGGGGCCGGGTACGAGCAGTACTTC. Its protein product is CASRGAGYEQYF.